This is a list of T cell receptor beta chains from one sample in a study of blood T cell repertoires in COVID-19. Sequenced by immunoSEQ multiplex PCR; TCRdb stores in-frame clones only, minus some. The table lists about 260,000 clones, 84% of them singletons. The specimen sequenced was peripheral blood. These receptors were collected from a man between 60 and 70 years old with acute or convalescent COVID-19. Both conserved end residues are part of each CDR3. D genes are given only for firm matches. Size values are once, few and many counts, or a class for expanded clones, and some rows have none.

J gene: TRBJ2-7
D gene: .
V gene: TRBV9
clone size: .
CDR3 DNA: TGTGCCAGCAGCGCTCAGGGGGGTTTCGAGCAGTACTTC
CDR3 protein: CASSAQGGFEQYF

J gene: TRBJ1-2
D gene: TRBD1
V gene: TRBV7-9
clone size: .
CDR3 DNA: TGTGCCAGCAGCTTCGTAGGGGGCCGTAACTATGGCTACACCTTC
CDR3 protein: CASSFVGGRNYGYTF

J gene: TRBJ2-7
D gene: .
V gene: TRBV7-2
clone size: .
CDR3 DNA: TGTGCCAGCAGCTTTATAGCGCGGGAGCAGTACTTC
CDR3 protein: CASSFIAREQYF

J gene: TRBJ1-2
D gene: .
V gene: TRBV19
clone size: .
CDR3 DNA: TGTGCCAGTAGTACGGGGTATGGCTACACCTTC
CDR3 protein: CASSTGYGYTF

J gene: TRBJ2-7
D gene: TRBD2
V gene: TRBV24-1
clone size: .
CDR3 DNA: TGTGCCACCAGTGATTTGGTGCTAGCGGGTTTCTCCTACGAGCAGTACTTC
CDR3 protein: CATSDLVLAGFSYEQYF

J gene: TRBJ1-6
D gene: .
V gene: TRBV19
clone size: few
CDR3 DNA: TGTGCCAGTAGTATCAGGGGTGACTCACCCCTCCACTTT
CDR3 protein: CASSIRGDSPLHF

J gene: TRBJ2-3
D gene: TRBD1
V gene: TRBV4-3
clone size: few
CDR3 DNA: TGCGCCAGCAGCCGAGACCAGGGGGCAGATACGCAGTATTTT
CDR3 protein: CASSRDQGADTQYF

J gene: TRBJ2-2
D gene: TRBD2
V gene: TRBV10-1
clone size: .
CDR3 DNA: TGCGCCAGCCAGCGCGGGGGGGCCGGCACCGGGGAGCTGTTTTTT
CDR3 protein: CASQRGGAGTGELFF

J gene: TRBJ1-5
D gene: .
V gene: TRBV18
clone size: .
CDR3 DNA: TGTGCCAGCTCACCATTATGTAAGGCGGGAGAAGATCAGCCCCAGCATTTT
CDR3 protein: CASSPLCKAGEDQPQHF

J gene: TRBJ1-4
D gene: .
V gene: TRBV27
clone size: .
CDR3 DNA: TGTGCCAGCAGGGGAGACTGGGGTGGAGAAAAACTGTTTTTT
CDR3 protein: CASRGDWGGEKLFF

J gene: TRBJ2-5
D gene: .
V gene: TRBV9
clone size: once
CDR3 DNA: TGTGCCAGCAGCTTATCAGGGGAGACCCAGTACTTC
CDR3 protein: CASSLSGETQYF

J gene: TRBJ2-7
D gene: TRBD2
V gene: TRBV5-3
clone size: .
CDR3 DNA: TGTGCCAGAAAGGTGGGCGGGACTAGAGTCCACGAGCAGTACTTC
CDR3 protein: CARKVGGTRVHEQYF

J gene: TRBJ2-2
D gene: TRBD2
V gene: TRBV18
clone size: once
CDR3 DNA: TGTGCCAGCTCACCGACCGACCGGGGGACTAGCTTCTATACCGGGGAGCTGTTTTTT
CDR3 protein: CASSPTDRGTSFYTGELFF